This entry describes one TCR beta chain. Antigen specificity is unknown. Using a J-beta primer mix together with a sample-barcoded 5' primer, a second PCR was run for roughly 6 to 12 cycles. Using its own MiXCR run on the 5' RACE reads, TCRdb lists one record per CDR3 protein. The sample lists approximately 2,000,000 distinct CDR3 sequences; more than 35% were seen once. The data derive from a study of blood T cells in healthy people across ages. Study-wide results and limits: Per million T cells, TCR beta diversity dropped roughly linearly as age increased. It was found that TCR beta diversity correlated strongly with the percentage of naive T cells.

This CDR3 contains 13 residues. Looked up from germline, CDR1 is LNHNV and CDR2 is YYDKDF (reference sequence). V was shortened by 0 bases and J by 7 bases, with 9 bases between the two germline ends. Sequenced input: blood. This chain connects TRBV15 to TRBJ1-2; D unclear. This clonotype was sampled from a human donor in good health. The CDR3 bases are TGTGCCACCAGCAGAGATCAGGTTGTTGGCTACACCTTC. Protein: CATSRDQVVGYTF.